This T cell receptor beta chain comes out of a study of blood T cell repertoires in COVID-19. Study context: There were acute and convalescent COVID-19 samples, and they came from the United States, Italy and Spain. Nucleic acid was either cDNA or gDNA, and it came from T cells, B-cell-depleted T cells, or PBMCs.

The CDR3 spans 17 residues. Per the germline V gene, CDR1 is LGHDT and CDR2 is YNNKEL (reference sequence). Trimming cost V 1 base and J 4 bases, with 16 bases left between them. Study processing details: Amplified reference gene primers provided the basis for estimating nucleated cell counts. Clones were read by immunoSEQ multiplex PCR, and TCRdb kept only the in-frame ones, dropping some. That table furnishes V, J and clone size, whereas the DNA furnished D and trimming. The profile shows about 40,000 clones, 80% to 90% of them singletons. This receptor was obtained from an older man with active COVID-19. The genes are TRBV3-1 (or the pseudogene TRBV3-2) and TRBJ2-2; D might be TRBD2 (7 bases). The specimen was peripheral blood. CDR3 residues: CASSQGVGGLGTGELFF. CDR3 in DNA: TGTGCCAGCAGCCAAGGAGTGGGGGGGCTCGGCACCGGGGAGCTGTTTTTT.